The present TCR beta chain was sequenced within a study of brain metastases from non-small cell lung cancer. Points from the study as a whole: Brain metastases had lower T-cell infiltration than primary tumors.

The sample holds a few counts of this clone. As yet, its antigen is unknown. Data came from immunoSEQ multiplex PCR; TCRdb stores just in-frame clones and leaves some out. Of about 6,000 clones detected, 80% to 85% appear once; the ten largest clones hold about 7.4%. This CDR3 spans 14 amino acids. Trimming at V came to 4 bases and at J to 2 bases, leaving 7 bases not matched to a gene. The germline V gene has CDR1 SQVTM and CDR2 ANQGSEA. The receptor was isolated from a donor at least 40 years old with non-small cell lung cancer. The sample taken for sequencing was primary lung tumor tissue. This chain joins TRBV29-1 and TRBJ2-7, with 8 bases aligning to TRBD1. The CDR3 DNA reads TGCAGCGTTGCCGGGACAGGTCTCACCTACGAGCAGTACTTC. This gives the protein CSVAGTGLTYEQYF.